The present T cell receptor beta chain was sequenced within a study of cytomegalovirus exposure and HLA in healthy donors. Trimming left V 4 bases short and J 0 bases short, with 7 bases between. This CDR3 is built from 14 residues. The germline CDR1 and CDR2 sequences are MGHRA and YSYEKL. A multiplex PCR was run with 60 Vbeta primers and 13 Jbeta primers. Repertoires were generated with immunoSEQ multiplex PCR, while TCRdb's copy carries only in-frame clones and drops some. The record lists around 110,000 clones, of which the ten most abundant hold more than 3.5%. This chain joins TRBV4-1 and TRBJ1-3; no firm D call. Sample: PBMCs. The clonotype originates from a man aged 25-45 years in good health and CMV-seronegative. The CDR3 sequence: CASSPGFSGNTIYF. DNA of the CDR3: TGCGCCAGCAGCCCCGGGTTCTCTGGAAACACCATATATTTT.